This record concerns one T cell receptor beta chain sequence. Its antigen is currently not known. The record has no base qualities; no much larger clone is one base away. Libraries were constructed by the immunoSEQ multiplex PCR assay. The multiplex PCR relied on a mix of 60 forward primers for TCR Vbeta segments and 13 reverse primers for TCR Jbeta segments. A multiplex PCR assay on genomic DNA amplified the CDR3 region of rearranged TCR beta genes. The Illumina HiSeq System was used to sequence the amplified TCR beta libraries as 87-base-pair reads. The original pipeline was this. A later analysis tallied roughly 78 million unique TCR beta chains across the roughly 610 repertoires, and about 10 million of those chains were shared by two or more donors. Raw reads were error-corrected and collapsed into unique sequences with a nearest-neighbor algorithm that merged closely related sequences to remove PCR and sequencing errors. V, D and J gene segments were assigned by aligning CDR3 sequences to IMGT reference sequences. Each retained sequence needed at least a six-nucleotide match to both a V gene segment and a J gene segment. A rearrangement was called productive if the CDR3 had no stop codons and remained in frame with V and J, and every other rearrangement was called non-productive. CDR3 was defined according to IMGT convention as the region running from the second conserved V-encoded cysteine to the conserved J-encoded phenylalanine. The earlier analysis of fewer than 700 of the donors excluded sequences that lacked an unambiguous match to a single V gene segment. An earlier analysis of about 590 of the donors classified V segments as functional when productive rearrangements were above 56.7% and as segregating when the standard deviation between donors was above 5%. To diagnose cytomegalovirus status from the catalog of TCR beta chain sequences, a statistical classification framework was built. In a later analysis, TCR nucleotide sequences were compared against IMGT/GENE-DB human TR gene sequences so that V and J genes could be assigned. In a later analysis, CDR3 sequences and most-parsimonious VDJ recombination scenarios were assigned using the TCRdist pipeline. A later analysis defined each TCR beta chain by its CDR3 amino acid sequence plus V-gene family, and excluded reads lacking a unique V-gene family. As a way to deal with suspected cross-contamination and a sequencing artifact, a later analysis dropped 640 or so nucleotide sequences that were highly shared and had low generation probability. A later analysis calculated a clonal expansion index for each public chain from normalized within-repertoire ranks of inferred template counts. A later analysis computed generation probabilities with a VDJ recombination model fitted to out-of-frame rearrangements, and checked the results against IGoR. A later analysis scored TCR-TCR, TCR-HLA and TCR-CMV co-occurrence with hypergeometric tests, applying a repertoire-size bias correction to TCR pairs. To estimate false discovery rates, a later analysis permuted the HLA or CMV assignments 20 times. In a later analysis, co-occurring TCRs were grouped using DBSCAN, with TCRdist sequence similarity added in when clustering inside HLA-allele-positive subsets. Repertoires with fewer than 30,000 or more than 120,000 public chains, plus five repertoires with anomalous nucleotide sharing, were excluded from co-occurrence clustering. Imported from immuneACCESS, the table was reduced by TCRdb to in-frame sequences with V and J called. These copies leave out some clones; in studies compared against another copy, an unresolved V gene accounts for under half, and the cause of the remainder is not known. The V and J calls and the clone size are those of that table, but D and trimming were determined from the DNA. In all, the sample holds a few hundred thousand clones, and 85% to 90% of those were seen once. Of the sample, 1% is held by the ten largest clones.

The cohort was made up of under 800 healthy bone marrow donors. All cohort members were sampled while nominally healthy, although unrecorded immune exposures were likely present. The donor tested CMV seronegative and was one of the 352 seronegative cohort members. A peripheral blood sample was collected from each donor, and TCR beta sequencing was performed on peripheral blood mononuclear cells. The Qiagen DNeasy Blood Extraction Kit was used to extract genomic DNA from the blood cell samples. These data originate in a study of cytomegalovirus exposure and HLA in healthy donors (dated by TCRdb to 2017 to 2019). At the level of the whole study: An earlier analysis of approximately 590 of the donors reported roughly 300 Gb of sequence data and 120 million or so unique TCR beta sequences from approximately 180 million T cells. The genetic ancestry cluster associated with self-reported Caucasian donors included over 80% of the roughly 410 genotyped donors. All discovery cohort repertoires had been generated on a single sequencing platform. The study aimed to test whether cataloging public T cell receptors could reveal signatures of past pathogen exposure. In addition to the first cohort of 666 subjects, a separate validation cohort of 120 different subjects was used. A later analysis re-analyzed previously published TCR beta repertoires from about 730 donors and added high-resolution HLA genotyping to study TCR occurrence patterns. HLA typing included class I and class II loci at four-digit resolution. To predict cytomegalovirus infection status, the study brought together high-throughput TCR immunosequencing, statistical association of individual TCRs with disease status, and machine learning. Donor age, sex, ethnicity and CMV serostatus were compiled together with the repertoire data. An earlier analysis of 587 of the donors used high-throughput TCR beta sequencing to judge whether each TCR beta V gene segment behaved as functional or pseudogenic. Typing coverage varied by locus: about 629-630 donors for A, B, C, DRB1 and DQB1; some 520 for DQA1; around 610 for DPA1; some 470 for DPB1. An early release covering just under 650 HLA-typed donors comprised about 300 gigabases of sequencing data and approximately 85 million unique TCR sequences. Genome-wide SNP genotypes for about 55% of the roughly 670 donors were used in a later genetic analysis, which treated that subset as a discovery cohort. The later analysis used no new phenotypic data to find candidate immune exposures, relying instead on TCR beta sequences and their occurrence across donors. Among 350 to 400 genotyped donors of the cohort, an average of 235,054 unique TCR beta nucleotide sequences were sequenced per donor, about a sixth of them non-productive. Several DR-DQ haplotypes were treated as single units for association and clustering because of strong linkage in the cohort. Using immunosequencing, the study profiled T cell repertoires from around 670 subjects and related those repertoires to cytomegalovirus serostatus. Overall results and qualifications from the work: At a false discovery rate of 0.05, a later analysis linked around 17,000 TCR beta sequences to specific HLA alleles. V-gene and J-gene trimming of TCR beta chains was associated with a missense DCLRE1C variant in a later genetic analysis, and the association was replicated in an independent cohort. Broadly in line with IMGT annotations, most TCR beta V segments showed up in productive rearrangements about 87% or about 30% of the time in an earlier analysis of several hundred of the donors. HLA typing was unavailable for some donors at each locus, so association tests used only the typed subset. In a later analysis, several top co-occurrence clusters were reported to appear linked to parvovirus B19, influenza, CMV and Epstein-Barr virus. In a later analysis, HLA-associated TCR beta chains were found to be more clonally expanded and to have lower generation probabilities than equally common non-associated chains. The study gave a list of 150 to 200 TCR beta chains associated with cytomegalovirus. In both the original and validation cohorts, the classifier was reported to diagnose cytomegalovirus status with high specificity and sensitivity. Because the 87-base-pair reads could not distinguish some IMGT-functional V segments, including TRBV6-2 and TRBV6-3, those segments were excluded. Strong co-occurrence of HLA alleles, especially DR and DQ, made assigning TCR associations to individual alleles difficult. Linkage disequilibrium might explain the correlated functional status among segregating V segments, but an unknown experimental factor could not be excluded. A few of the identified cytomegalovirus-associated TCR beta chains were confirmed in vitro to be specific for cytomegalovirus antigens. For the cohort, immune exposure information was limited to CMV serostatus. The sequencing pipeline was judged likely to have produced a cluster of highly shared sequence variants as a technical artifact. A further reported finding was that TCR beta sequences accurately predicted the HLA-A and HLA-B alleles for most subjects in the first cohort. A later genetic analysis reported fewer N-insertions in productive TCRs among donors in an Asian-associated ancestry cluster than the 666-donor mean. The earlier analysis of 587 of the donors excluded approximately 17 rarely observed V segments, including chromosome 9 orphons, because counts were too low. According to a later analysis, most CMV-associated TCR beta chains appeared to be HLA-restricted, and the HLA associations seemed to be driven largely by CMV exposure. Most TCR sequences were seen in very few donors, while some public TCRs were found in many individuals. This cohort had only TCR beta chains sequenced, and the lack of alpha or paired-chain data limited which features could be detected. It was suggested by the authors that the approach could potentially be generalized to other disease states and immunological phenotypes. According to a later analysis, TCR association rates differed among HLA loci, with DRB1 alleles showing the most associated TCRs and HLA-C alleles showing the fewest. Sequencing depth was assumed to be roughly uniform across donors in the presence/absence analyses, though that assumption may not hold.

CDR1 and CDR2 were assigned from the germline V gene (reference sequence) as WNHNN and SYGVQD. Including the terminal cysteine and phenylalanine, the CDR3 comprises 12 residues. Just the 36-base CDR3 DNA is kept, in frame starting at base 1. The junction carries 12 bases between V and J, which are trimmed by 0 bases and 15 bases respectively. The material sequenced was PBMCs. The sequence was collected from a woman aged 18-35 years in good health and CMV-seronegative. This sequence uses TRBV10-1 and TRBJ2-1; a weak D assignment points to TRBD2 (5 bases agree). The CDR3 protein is CASSESSGFWFF. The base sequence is TGCGCCAGCAGTGAGTCGAGCGGTTTTTGGTTCTTC.